This passage covers 15 T cell receptor beta chains from one sample sequenced in a study of blood T cell repertoires in COVID-19. This table comes from immunoSEQ multiplex PCR, and its TCRdb copy is limited to in-frame clones, with some not included. The sample records some 86,000 clones, about 85% being singletons. Sequencing was done on a sample of peripheral blood. The receptors come from a woman in her 70s with acute or convalescent COVID-19.

The chain carries TRBV2 and TRBJ2-3; TRBD2 might be the D (6 bases). V gave up 6 bases and J gave up 0 bases, with 7 bases separating them. The CDR3 consists of 13 residues. Germline V CDR1 and CDR2: SNHLY, FYNNEI. This chain's CDR3 is CASRGTSTDTQYF. The CDR3 DNA follows: TGTGCCAGCAGGGGGACTAGCACAGATACGCAGTATTTT.

This clone appeared a single time. The chain has TRBV16 and TRBJ2-1, with D hard to call. V lost 0 bases and J lost 7, with 7 bases in between. Germline assignment: CDR1 KGHSY and CDR2 FQNENV. There are 13 residues in the CDR3. Written as DNA, the CDR3 is TGTGCCAGCAGCCAATCTACTCGGAATGAGCAGTTCTTC. It specifies CASSQSTRNEQFF. The full variable domain, in which reference TRBV16 and TRBJ2-1 provide the parts outside the CDR3, is GEEVAQTPKHLVRGEGQKAKLYCAPIKGHSYVFWYQQVLKNEFKFLISFQNENVFDETGMPKERFSAKCLPNSPCSLEIQATKLEDSAVYFCASSQSTRNEQFFGPGTRLTVL.

The sample holds a few counts of this clone. The V and J genes are TRBV19 and TRBJ1-1; D uncertain. The CDR3 consists of 14 residues. From germline, CDR1 is LNHDA and CDR2 SQIVND (reference sequence). V shed 3 bases and J shed 1 base, with 9 bases lying between them. CDR3 sequence reads: CASSMDSRNTEAFF. In DNA, the CDR3 is TGTGCCAGTAGTATGGACTCCAGGAACACTGAAGCTTTCTTT.

This chain connects TRBV7-2 to TRBJ2-3; TRBD2 is a possible D gene (6 bases). Looked up from germline, CDR1 is SGHTA and CDR2 is FQGNSA. V shed 5 bases and J shed 6 bases, with 18 bases lying between them. The CDR3 is made up of 15 amino acids. In DNA, the CDR3 is TGTGCCAGCAGCCTCGCGGGACGTAGTATGGATACGCAGTATTTT. Translation gives CASSLAGRSMDTQYF.

The gene calls are TRBV7-2 and TRBJ2-1; 8 nucleotides line up with TRBD2. The ends lost 2 bases at V and 10 bases at J; junction bases unmatched: 7. This CDR3 contains 14 residues. Germline V gives CDR1 SGHTA, CDR2 FQGNSA. The chain's CDR3 is CASSLLSGGVEQFF. The CDR3 region has the DNA TGTGCCAGCAGCTTACTCTCGGGGGGGGTGGAGCAGTTCTTC.

The chain couples TRBV7-2 to TRBJ2-5, with 11 positions matching TRBD1. The CDR3 length is 15 residues. CDR1 and CDR2 from the germline V gene are SGHTA and FQGNSA. The V segment lost 0 bases and the J segment 4 bases; nucleotides outside the gene matches: 1. The CDR3 DNA reads as TGTGCCAGCAGCTTAGCGGGGACAGGGGGAGAGACCCAGTACTTC. It is translated as CASSLAGTGGETQYF.

This clone was seen just once. The J gene is TRBJ2-1, the V gene TRBV11-2; 9 bases are a match to TRBD1. The CDR3 length is 16 residues. Germline CDR1 SGHAT, CDR2 FQNNGV. J lost 4 bases, V lost 1 base, and 5 bases had no gene match. The CDR3 DNA is TGTGCCAGCAGCTTAGGGCCGGACAGGGGTTACAATGAGCAGTTCTTC. Protein product: CASSLGPDRGYNEQFF. The full variable domain, in which reference TRBV11-2 and TRBJ2-1 provide the parts outside the CDR3, is EAGVAQSPRYKIIEKRQSVAFWCNPISGHATLYWYQQILGQGPKLLIQFQNNGVVDDSQLPKDRFSAERLKGVDSTLKIQPAKLEDSAVYLCASSLGPDRGYNEQFFGPGTRLTVL.

The V and J genes are TRBV19 and TRBJ2-5, with 9 bases that match TRBD2. Germline trimming cut 5 bases from V and 2 bases from J; bases unmatched to any gene: 9. Germline V gene data show CDR1 as LNHDA and CDR2 as SQIVND (reference sequence). The length of the CDR3 is 16 residues. The CDR3 sequence: CASSPPSGELQETQYF. The CDR3 DNA follows: TGTGCCAGTAGTCCCCCTAGCGGGGAACTTCAAGAGACCCAGTACTTC.

This rearrangement joins TRBV19 to TRBJ1-2, with a tentative D call TRBD1 (6 bases). CDR1 and CDR2 from the germline V gene are LNHDA and SQIVND (reference sequence). CDR3 length equals 16 residues. Trimming took off 6 bases at V and 3 bases at J, with 20 bases between the two ends. The CDR3 loop is CASSNRAGGRDYGYTF. CDR3 in DNA: TGTGCCAGTAGCAACCGGGCCGGGGGGCGTGACTATGGCTACACCTTC.

The V call is TRBV19, the J call TRBJ1-2; D possibly corresponds to TRBD1 (5 bases). Looked up from germline, CDR1 is LNHDA and CDR2 is SQIVND (reference sequence). The CDR3 is 14 amino acids. V was clipped by 2 bases and J by 7 bases, with 14 bases between them. CDR3 sequence reads: CASSIIQDTSGYTF. CDR3 nucleotide sequence: TGTGCCAGTAGTATAATACAGGACACTTCTGGCTACACCTTC.

A few counts support this clone. In DNA, the CDR3 is TGTGCCAGCAGCGAGAGCGATGAGCAGTTCTTC. Its translation is CASSESDEQFF. The rearrangement joins TRBV11-2 to TRBJ2-1, with D unclear. Germline CDR1 and CDR2: SGHAT and FQNNGV. The CDR3 sequence is 11 residues long. V was pared by 5 bases and J by 8 bases, with 7 bases between.

The genes are TRBV2 and TRBJ2-3; D may be TRBD2 (6 bases). This CDR3 is built from 14 residues. CDR1 SNHLY and CDR2 FYNNEI come from the germline V gene. V shed 10 bases and J shed 1 base, with 15 bases lying between them. This chain's CDR3 is CANTGDYRTDTQYF. CDR3 coding DNA: TGTGCCAATACGGGAGACTATCGCACAGATACGCAGTATTTT. Full variable domain (rest looked up from reference TRBV2 and TRBJ2-3): EPEVTQTPSHQVTQMGQEVILRCVPISNHLYFYWYRQILGQKVEFLVSFYNNEISEKSEIFDDQFSVERPDGSNFTLKIRSTKLEDSAMYFCANTGDYRTDTQYFGPGTRLTVL.

CDR3 loop: CASSTDRVLGNTIYF. The CDR3 DNA reads TGTGCCAGCAGTACGGACAGGGTCCTTGGAAACACCATATATTTT. The rearrangement links TRBV6-2 or TRBV6-3 to TRBJ1-3, with 8 positions matching TRBD1. J was trimmed by 3 bases and V by 5 bases; bases with no gene match: 6. This CDR3 contains 15 residues. The germline gives CDR1 MNHEY, CDR2 SVGEGT.

The V gene is TRBV5-1, the J gene TRBJ2-6, with D possibly TRBD2 on 6 matching bases. V lost 2 bases, J lost 2 bases, and 8 bases lay in between. This CDR3 is built from 15 residues. The germline V gene encodes CDR1 SGHRS and CDR2 YFSETQ. The CDR3 loop reads CASSFSSAGANVLTF. In DNA form, the CDR3 reads TGCGCCAGCAGCTTCTCTAGCGCTGGGGCCAACGTCCTGACTTTC.

The rearrangement links TRBV19 to TRBJ1-5; tentatively, D is TRBD1 (6 bases). With 6 bases removed from V and 7 bases from J, the gap between germline ends came to 16 bases. The germline gives CDR1 LNHDA, CDR2 SQIVND (reference sequence). The CDR3 length is 14 residues. CDR3 residues: CASSLQGVGQPQHF. The CDR3 DNA sequence: TGTGCCAGTAGCTTACAGGGTGTCGGGCAGCCCCAGCATTTT.